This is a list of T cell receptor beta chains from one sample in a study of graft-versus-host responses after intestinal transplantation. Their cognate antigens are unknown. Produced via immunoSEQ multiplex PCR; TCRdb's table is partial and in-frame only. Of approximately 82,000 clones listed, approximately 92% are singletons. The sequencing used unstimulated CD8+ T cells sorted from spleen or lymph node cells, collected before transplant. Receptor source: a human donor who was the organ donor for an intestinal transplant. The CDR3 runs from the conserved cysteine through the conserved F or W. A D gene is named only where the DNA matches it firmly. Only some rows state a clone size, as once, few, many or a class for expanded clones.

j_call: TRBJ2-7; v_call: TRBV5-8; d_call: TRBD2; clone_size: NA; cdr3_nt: TGTGCCAGCAGCTTTTCCACGACTAGCGGGACCGCCTACGAGCAGTACTTC; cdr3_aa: CASSFSTTSGTAYEQYF
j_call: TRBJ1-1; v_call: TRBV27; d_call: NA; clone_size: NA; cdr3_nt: TGTGCCAGCAGTTTAGGGACACCGAACACTGAAGCTTTCTTT; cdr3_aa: CASSLGTPNTEAFF
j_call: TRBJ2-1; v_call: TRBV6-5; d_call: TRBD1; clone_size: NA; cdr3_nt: TGTGCCAGCAGCGCCGGGACAGGGGAATGGGATGAGCAGTTCTTC; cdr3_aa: CASSAGTGEWDEQFF
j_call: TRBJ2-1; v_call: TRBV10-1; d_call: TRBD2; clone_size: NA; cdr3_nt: TGCGCCAGCAGCCGACTAGCGGGAGGCGGTGGGAATGAGCAGTTCTTC; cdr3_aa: CASSRLAGGGGNEQFF
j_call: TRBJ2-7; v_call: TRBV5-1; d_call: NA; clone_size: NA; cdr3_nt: TGCGCCAGCAGCCTGGGGGCGGGACTGTCCGAGCAGTACTTC; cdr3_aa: CASSLGAGLSEQYF
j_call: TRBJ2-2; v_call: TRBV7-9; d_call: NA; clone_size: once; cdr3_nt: TGTGCCAGCAGCCACGAGGCCGGGGAGCTGTTTTTT; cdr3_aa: CASSHEAGELFF
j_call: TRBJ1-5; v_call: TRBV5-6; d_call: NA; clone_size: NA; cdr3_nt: TGTGCCAGCAGCTCACTGTTGAACAATCAGCCCCAGCATTTT; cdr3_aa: CASSSLLNNQPQHF
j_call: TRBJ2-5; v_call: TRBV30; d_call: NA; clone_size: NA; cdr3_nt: TGTGCCTGCTCCCCGGGGTACCAAGAGACCCAGTACTTC; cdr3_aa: CACSPGYQETQYF
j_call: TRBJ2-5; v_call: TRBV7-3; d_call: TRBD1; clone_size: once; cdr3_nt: TGTGCCAGCAGCTCCTGGACAGGGGCCCAACAAGAGACCCAGTACTTC; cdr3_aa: CASSSWTGAQQETQYF
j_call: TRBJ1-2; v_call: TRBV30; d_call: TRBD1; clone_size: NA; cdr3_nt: TGTGCCTGGAGAGCTCGAGGCAGGGGGGTCTATGGCTACACCTTC; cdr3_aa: CAWRARGRGVYGYTF
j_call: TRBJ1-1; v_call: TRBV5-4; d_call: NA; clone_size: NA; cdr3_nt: TGTGCCAGCAGCCCGGGGGGGGCGGGTACTGAAGCTTTCTTT; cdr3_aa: CASSPGGAGTEAFF
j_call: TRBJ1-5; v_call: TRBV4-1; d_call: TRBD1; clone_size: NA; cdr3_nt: TGCGCCAGCAGCCAGGCTGATTGGACAGGTTCAAATCAGCCCCAGCATTTT; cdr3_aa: CASSQADWTGSNQPQHF
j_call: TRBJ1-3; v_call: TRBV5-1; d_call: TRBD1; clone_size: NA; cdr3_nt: TGCGCCAGCAGCTTGGAGAAACAGGGGGATAGCTCTGGAAACACCATATATTTT; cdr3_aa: CASSLEKQGDSSGNTIYF
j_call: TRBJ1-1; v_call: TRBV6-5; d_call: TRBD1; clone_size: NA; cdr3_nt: TGTGCCAGCAGTCTCGTTGAGGGGGCGAGCACTGAAGCTTTCTTT; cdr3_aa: CASSLVEGASTEAFF
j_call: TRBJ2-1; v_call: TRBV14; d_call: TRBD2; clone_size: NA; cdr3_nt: TGTGCCAGCAGCCAAAACCCGGGACTAGCGGGGAATGAGCAGTTCTTC; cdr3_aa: CASSQNPGLAGNEQFF
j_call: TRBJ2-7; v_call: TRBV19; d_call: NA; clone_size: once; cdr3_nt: TGTGCCAGTAGTATGACTAGCTCCTACGAGCAGTACTTC; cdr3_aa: CASSMTSSYEQYF
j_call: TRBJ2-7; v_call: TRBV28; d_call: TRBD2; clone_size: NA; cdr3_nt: TGTGCCAGCAGTGCGCGGGAGGGGATGCACGAGCAGTACTTC; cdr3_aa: CASSAREGMHEQYF
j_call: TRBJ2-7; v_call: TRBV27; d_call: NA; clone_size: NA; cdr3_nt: TGTGCCAGCAGTTTTGCGGGGCCTGGGTACGAGCAGTACTTC; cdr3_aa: CASSFAGPGYEQYF
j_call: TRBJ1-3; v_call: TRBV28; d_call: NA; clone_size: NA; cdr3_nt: TGTGCCAGCAGCCAACACACAGGGCTCTCTGGAAACACCATATATTTT; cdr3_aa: CASSQHTGLSGNTIYF
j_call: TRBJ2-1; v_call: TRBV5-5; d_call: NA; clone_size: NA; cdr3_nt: TGTGCCAGCAGCTTGCTCACCCGGGGGGAGCAGTTCTTC; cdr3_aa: CASSLLTRGEQFF
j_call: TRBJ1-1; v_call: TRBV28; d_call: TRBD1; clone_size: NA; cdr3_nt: TGTGCCAGCAGTCTTGGACAGGCTGATGAAGCTTTCTTT; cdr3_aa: CASSLGQADEAFF
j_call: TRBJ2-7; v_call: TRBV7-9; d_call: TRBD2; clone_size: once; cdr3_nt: TGTGCCAGCAGCCAAAAACAACTAGCGGGAGGCATGCACGAGCAGTACTTC; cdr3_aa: CASSQKQLAGGMHEQYF
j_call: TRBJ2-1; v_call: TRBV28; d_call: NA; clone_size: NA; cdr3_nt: TGTGCCAGCAGTTTCTACAGGGTTGGTGAGCAGTTCTTC; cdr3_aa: CASSFYRVGEQFF
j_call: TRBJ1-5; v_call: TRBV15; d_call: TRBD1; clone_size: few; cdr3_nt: TGTGCCACCCGCCCGGGACAGGGCTGGGCCAATCAGCCCCAGCATTTT; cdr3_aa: CATRPGQGWANQPQHF
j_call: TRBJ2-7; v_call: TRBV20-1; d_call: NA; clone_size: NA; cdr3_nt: TGCAGTGCTCCTTCGGCGGGGGAGCAGTACTTC; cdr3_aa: CSAPSAGEQYF
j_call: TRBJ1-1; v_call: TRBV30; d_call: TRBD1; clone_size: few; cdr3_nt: TGTGCCTGGGGACAGGGAACGAACACTGAAGCTTTCTTT; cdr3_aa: CAWGQGTNTEAFF
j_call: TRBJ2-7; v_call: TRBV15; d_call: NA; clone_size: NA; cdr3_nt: TGTGCCACCAGTCCGGACTCCTCCTACGAGCAGTACTTC; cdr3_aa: CATSPDSSYEQYF
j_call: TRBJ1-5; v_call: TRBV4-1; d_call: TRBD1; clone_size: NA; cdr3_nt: TGCGCCAGCAGCCAAGAAGCGGGGACAGGGGGGCCATATAGCAATCAGCCCCAGCATTTT; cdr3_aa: CASSQEAGTGGPYSNQPQHF
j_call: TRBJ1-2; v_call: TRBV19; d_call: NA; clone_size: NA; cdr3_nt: TGTGCCAGCCGCGCCGGGGGCTACACCTTC; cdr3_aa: CASRAGGYTF
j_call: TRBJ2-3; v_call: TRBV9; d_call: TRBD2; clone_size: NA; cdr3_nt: TGTGCCAGCAGCGTATCGCCCGTGTTAGGAGGGACTAGCGGGACCGGGCTCACGAATACGCAGTATTTT; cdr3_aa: CASSVSPVLGGTSGTGLTNTQYF
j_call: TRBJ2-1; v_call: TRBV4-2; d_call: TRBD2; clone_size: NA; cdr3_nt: TGTGCCAGCAGCCAAGAACGGGGGGGAGGCGATGAGCAGTTCTTC; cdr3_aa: CASSQERGGGDEQFF
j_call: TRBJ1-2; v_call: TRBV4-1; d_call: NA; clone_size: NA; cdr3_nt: TGCGCCAGCAGCCAAGATGGGGGACTCACGGGAGCTAACTATGGCTACACCTTC; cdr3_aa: CASSQDGGLTGANYGYTF
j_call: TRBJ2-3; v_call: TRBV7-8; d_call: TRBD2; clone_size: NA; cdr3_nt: TGTGCCAGCAGCCCCCGGGGAGGGCCAGCAGATACGCAGTATTTT; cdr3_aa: CASSPRGGPADTQYF
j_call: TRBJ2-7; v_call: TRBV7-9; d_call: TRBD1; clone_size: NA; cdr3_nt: TGTGCCAGCAGCTTTACAGGGGTTACCTACGAGCAGTACTTC; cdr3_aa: CASSFTGVTYEQYF
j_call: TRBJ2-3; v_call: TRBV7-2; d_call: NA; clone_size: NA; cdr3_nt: TGTGCCAGCAGCCCCCAGGGGTCCGGGGCAGATACGCAGTATTTT; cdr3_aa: CASSPQGSGADTQYF
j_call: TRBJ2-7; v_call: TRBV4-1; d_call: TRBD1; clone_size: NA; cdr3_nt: TGCGCCAGCAGCCAAGTCACAGGGGGCTACGAGCAGTACTTC; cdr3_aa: CASSQVTGGYEQYF
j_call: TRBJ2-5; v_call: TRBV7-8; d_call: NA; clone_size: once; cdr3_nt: TGTGCCAGTGAAACAGGGAAATGGAAAGAGACCCAGTACTTC; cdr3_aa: CASETGKWKETQYF
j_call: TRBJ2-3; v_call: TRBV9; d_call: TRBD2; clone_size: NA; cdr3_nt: TGTGCCAGCAGCTCCGGACTAGCGGGGACAACGGATACGCAGTATTTT; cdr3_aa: CASSSGLAGTTDTQYF
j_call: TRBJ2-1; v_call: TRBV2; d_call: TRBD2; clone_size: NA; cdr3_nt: TGTGCCAGCAGTGAAGCGCCCGATTCTGCGGGAGTTTCTGTCGAGCAGTTCTTC; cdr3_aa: CASSEAPDSAGVSVEQFF
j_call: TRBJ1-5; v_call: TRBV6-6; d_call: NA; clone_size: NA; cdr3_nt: TGTGCCAGCAGCACCTTACTGGGAGGGCAGGGTCAGCCCCAGCATTTT; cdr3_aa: CASSTLLGGQGQPQHF
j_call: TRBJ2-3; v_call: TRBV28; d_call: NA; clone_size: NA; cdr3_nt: TGTGCCAGCAGCCCGGGTTGGGATACGCAGTATTTT; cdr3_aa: CASSPGWDTQYF
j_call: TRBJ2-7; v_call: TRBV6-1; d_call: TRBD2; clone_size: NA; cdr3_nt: TGTGCCAGCAGTGACGGACTAGCGGGAGGGGGGTACGAGCAGTACTTC; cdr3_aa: CASSDGLAGGGYEQYF
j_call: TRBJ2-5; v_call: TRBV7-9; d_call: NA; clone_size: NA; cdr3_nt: TGTGCCAGCAGCTTATACGGGACTGCCTTACAAGAGACCCAGTACTTC; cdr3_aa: CASSLYGTALQETQYF
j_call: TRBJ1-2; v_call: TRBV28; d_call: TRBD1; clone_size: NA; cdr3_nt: TGTGCCAGCAGTTTGTCAGGGGGAAGCCAGAACTATGGCTACACCTTC; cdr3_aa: CASSLSGGSQNYGYTF
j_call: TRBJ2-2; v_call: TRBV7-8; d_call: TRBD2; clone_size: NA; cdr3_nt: TGTGCCAGCAGCCCATTAGCGGGAGGGGAGAACACCGGGGAGCTGTTTTTT; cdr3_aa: CASSPLAGGENTGELFF
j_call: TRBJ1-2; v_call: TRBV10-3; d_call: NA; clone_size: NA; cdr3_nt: TGTGCCATCAGTGAGCCTCCGGGGGAGCCGTACTATGGCTACACCTTC; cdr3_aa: CAISEPPGEPYYGYTF
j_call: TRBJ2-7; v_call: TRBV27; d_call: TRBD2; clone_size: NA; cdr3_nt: TGTGCCAGCAGTCCGACTGCTAGCGGGGCTTACTACGAGCAGTACTTC; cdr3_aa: CASSPTASGAYYEQYF
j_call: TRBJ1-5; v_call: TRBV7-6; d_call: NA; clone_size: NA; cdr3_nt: TGTGCCAGCAGCTTGGCGGGGGGCGAGGGCAATCAGCCCCAGCATTTT; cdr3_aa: CASSLAGGEGNQPQHF